The 21 T cell receptor beta chains presented below share a single source sample, sequenced in a study of identical twins. Each CDR3 protein is one row after TCRdb ran MiXCR on the 5' RACE reads. The data show 260,000 or so distinct CDR3 sequences, about 7.5% seen once. The same specimen was also included in a second study, on yellow fever vaccine responses in identical twins.

The sequenced sample was CD8+ T cells sorted from blood. All receptors come from a woman aged 18-35 years in good health.

This clonotype appeared many times. Here the CDR3 reads CASSLKQRGAPNNEQFF. DNA of the CDR3: TGCGCCAGCAGCTTGAAACAGCGGGGGGCGCCGAACAATGAGCAGTTCTTC. The rearrangement uses TRBV4-1 and TRBJ2-1; the match to TRBD2 covers 9 bases. The CDR3 consists of 17 residues. The V and J ends lost 5 bases and 5 bases, in that order; junction bases with no gene match: 13. From germline, CDR1 is MGHRA and CDR2 YSYEKL.

The J gene is TRBJ2-2, the V gene TRBV7-7; D may be TRBD2 (6 bases). CDR1 and CDR2 (germline): SSHAT, FNYEAQ (reference sequence). This CDR3 comprises 16 residues. Trimming took 5 bases from V and 2 from J, leaving 15 bases between them. The CDR3 sequence: CASSLEWTTNTGELFF. CDR3 in DNA: TGTGCCAGCAGCCTGGAATGGACTACCAACACCGGGGAGCTGTTTTTT.

The chain employs TRBV4-1 and TRBJ2-1; TRBD1 agrees at 11 bases. CDR3 length: 16 amino acids. Trimming cost V 4 bases and J 8 bases; bases outside gene matches: 10. Per the germline V gene, CDR1 is MGHRA and CDR2 is YSYEKL. The CDR3 DNA reads as TGCGCCAGCAGCCGGCCGGGACAGGGGGGTTCAGATGAGCAGTTCTTC. It encodes CASSRPGQGGSDEQFF.

This chain uses TRBV7-9 with TRBJ2-3; D is undetermined. The germline gives CDR1 SEHNR, CDR2 FQNEAQ (reference sequence). The CDR3 has 15 residues. The V end was cut by 1 base, the J end by 1 base, with 9 bases between. The CDR3 reads CASSLGPVGTDTQYF. The CDR3 nucleotides read TGTGCCAGCAGCTTAGGGCCGGTGGGCACAGATACGCAGTATTTT. The whole variable domain, filled in from reference TRBV7-9 and TRBJ2-3, reads DTGVSQNPRHKITKRGQNVTFRCDPISEHNRLYWYRQTLGQGPEFLTYFQNEAQLEKSRLLSDRFSAERPKGSFSTLEIQRTEQGDSAMYLCASSLGPVGTDTQYFGPGTRLTVL.

The CDR3 is CSAGTYEQYV. The DNA of the CDR3 is TGCAGTGCCGGGACCTACGAGCAGTACGTC. The rearrangement joins TRBV20-1 to TRBJ2-7; tentative D call: TRBD2 (5 bases). CDR1 is DFQATT and CDR2 is SNEGSKA in the germline V gene (reference sequence). V was clipped by 6 bases and J by 2 bases, with 5 bases between them. The CDR3 covers 10 residues.

The count of this clonotype is one. V is TRBV23-1 and J is TRBJ2-7; no clear D gene. TRBV23-1 carries the ORF label, with uncertain function. This CDR3 contains 17 residues. The ends were cut back, 0 bases at V and 3 bases at J, with 18 bases in the middle. The CDR3, as DNA: TGCGCCAGCAGTCAATCAACCCCCGGCCCGGCCCACTACGAGCAGTACTTC. It codes for CASSQSTPGPAHYEQYF.

V gene TRBV28 combines with J gene TRBJ1-5; no reliable D call. Trimming shortened V by 6 bases and J by 6 bases, and 15 bases separated the two germline ends. This CDR3 region has 14 residues. Germline V CDR1 and CDR2: MDHEN, SYDVKM. CDR3 DNA sequence: TGTGCCAGCAGCCCGGAGGTGGCGGGTCAGCCCCAGCATTTT. It translates to CASSPEVAGQPQHF.

This clonotype showed up many times. The chain couples TRBV12-3 or TRBV12-4 to TRBJ1-1; unclear D gene. The germline V and J ends were trimmed by 4 bases and 0 bases, with 9 bases remaining between them. The CDR3 covers 14 residues. The CDR3 bases are TGTGCCAGCAGTTCCGGACTGATGAACACTGAAGCTTTCTTT. It encodes CASSSGLMNTEAFF.

Comment on this clonotype: This may arise from a read error, as a much more abundant clone is one base away. The J gene is TRBJ2-1, the V gene TRBV6-1; 11 bases are a match to TRBD2. V lost 9 bases and J lost 8; bases outside the gene matches: 15. CDR3 length: 16 amino acids. From germline, CDR1 is MNHNS and CDR2 SASEGT. Here the CDR3 DNA reads TGTGCCAGGAGCCCCCTATTAGCGGGGGGGTGGTATGAGCAGTTCTTC. Amino acid sequence: CARSPLLAGGWYEQFF.

In this sample, this clonotype turned up a few times. The chain couples TRBV20-1 to TRBJ2-3; 11 positions match TRBD2. The CDR3 totals 15 residues. CDR1 DFQATT and CDR2 SNEGSKA come from the germline V gene (reference sequence). With V trimmed by 2 bases and J by 6 bases, 7 bases remained unmatched. CDR3 sequence (DNA): TGCAGTGCTAGAAAGCGACTAGCGGGGTTGGATACGCAGTATTTT. As protein: CSARKRLAGLDTQYF.

This clonotype was seen many times. The chain recombines TRBV6-2 or TRBV6-3 with TRBJ2-5, with D possibly TRBD2 on 7 matching bases. CDR3 length: 15 amino acids. V was clipped by 5 bases and J by 5 bases, with 18 bases between them. Germline lookup yields CDR1 MNHEY and CDR2 SVGEGT. CDR3 sequence reads: CASSQWGGAGETQYF. The DNA of the CDR3 is TGTGCCAGCAGTCAGTGGGGGGGGGCCGGCGAGACCCAGTACTTC.

The chain has TRBV5-1 and TRBJ2-7; D gene unclear. CDR1 is SGHRS, CDR2 YFSETQ, per germline. There are 15 residues in the CDR3. V was trimmed by 1 base and J by 0 bases, leaving 11 bases between them. The DNA of the CDR3 is TGCGCCAGCAGCTTGTTCGGAGAAAGCTCCTACGAGCAGTACTTC. Its protein is CASSLFGESSYEQYF.

This clonotype was found a few times. The rearrangement links TRBV15 to TRBJ2-7; D is unclear. Trimming shortened V by 0 bases and J by 2 bases, and 8 bases separated the two germline ends. The CDR3 contains 14 residues. Germline-derived CDR1 and CDR2 are LNHNV and YYDKDF (reference sequence). CDR3 protein: CATSRDTETYEQYF. DNA for the CDR3: TGTGCCACCAGCAGAGATACAGAAACCTACGAGCAGTACTTC.

This clonotype was found many times. The rearrangement links TRBV11-3 to TRBJ2-1; perhaps D is TRBD1 or TRBD2 (7 bases each). Germline V gene lookup returns CDR1 SGHNT and CDR2 YENEEA. Trimming pared 4 bases from V and 0 bases from J, leaving 16 bases between. This CDR3 has 17 amino acids. For the CDR3, the DNA is TGTGCCAGCAGCTCCCAGGGGGGGGGGCACTCCTACAATGAGCAGTTCTTC. Residues: CASSSQGGGHSYNEQFF.

This clonotype was found a few times. The chain has TRBV15 and TRBJ1-1; no clear D. The V end lost 5 bases, the J end lost 2 bases, and 15 bases lay between the germline ends. This CDR3 contains 15 residues. CDR1 is LNHNV and CDR2 is YYDKDF in the germline V gene (reference sequence). The CDR3 sequence is CATSARGAANTEAFF. The CDR3 DNA follows: TGTGCCACCAGCGCCCGTGGCGCAGCTAACACTGAAGCTTTCTTT. The full variable domain, its missing parts supplied by reference TRBV15 and TRBJ1-1, is DAMVIQNPRYQVTQFGKPVTLSCSQTLNHNVMYWYQQKSSQAPKLLFHYYDKDFNNEADTPDNFQSRRPNTSFCFLDIRSPGLGDTAMYLCATSARGAANTEAFFGQGTRLTVV.

The chain links TRBV28 to TRBJ1-6, with D possibly matching TRBD1 (6 bases). The ends were cut back, 7 bases at V and 0 bases at J, with 10 bases in the middle. The CDR3 has 15 residues. Germline V gene data show CDR1 as MDHEN and CDR2 as SYDVKM. As DNA, the CDR3 is TGTGCCAGCAAGGGGGTCGGCTCCTATAATTCACCCCTCCACTTT. It specifies CASKGVGSYNSPLHF.

The genes are TRBV7-6 and TRBJ2-1; 10 bases agree with TRBD2. The V gene's germline CDR1 is SGHVS and CDR2 FNYEAQ. The CDR3 consists of 15 residues. Trimming took 1 base from V and 6 from J; bases not matched to a gene: 3. The CDR3 DNA follows: TGTGCCAGCAGCTTAGGGCCTAGCGGGAGCAATGAGCAGTTCTTC. Protein product: CASSLGPSGSNEQFF.

As concerns this clonotype: A much larger clonotype is one base distant, so this may be a read error. The chain couples TRBV25-1 to TRBJ2-7, with a possible D match to TRBD2 (7 bases). The CDR3 is 14 amino acids. Germline V gives CDR1 MGHDK, CDR2 SYGVNS. With 6 bases removed from V and 3 bases from J, the gap between germline ends came to 15 bases. As DNA, the CDR3 is TGTGCCAGCAGCCGTGGGGGGGGCTGCTACGAGCAGTACTTC. It yields the protein CASSRGGGCYEQYF.

The table lists this clonotype with a few counts. CDR3 coding DNA: TGTGCCAGCAGCCCCCGTGGGCGGGACCACTCCTACGAGCAGTACTTC. Amino acid sequence: CASSPRGRDHSYEQYF. The V call is TRBV9, the J call TRBJ2-7; weak D call: TRBD2 (6 bases). The CDR3 is made up of 16 amino acids. Germline lookup yields CDR1 SGDLS and CDR2 YYNGEE. The ends were cut back, 4 bases at V and 0 bases at J, with 17 bases in the middle.

This clonotype was observed many times. This chain joins TRBV12-3 or TRBV12-4 and TRBJ2-7; D is unclear. V was clipped by 5 bases and J by 7 bases, with 9 bases between them. The CDR3 is 11 residues long. As DNA, the CDR3 is TGTGCCAGCAGTCCCTCTACAGAGCAGTACTTC. Translating gives CASSPSTEQYF.

The chain has TRBV10-1 and TRBJ1-1, with D unresolved. Germline-derived CDR1 and CDR2 are WNHNN and SYGVQD (reference sequence). The CDR3 is made up of 13 amino acids. V was clipped by 2 bases and J by 3 bases, with 7 bases between them. Here the CDR3 DNA reads TGCGCCAGCAGTGAGACCCGGTACACTGAAGCTTTCTTT. It translates to CASSETRYTEAFF.